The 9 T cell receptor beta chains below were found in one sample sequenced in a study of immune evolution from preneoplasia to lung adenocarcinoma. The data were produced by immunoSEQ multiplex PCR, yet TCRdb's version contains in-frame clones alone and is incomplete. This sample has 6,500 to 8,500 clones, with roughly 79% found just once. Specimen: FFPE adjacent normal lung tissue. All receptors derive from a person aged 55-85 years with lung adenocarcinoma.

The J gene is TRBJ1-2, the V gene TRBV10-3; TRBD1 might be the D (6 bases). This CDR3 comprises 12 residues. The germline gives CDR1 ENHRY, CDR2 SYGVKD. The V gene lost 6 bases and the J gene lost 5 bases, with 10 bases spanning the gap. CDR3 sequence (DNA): TGTGCCATCAGCAACAGGGAATATGGCTACACCTTC. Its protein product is CAISNREYGYTF.

The CDR3 spells CASSPGLAGVSEQYF. The CDR3 bases are TGTGCCAGCAGCCCCGGACTAGCGGGAGTGAGCGAGCAGTACTTC. The V gene is TRBV11-1, the J gene TRBJ2-7; 13 nucleotides match TRBD2. Germline V gene data show CDR1 as SGHAT and CDR2 as FQDESV (reference sequence). V trimming: 5 bases; J trimming: 6 bases; junction bases outside the gene matches: 7. The CDR3 runs to 15 residues.

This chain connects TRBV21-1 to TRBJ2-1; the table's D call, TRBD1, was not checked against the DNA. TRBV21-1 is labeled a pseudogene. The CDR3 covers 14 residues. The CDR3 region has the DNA TGTGCCAGCAGCTTTCCCGGGACAGACAATGAGCAGTTCTTC. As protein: CASSFPGTDNEQFF.

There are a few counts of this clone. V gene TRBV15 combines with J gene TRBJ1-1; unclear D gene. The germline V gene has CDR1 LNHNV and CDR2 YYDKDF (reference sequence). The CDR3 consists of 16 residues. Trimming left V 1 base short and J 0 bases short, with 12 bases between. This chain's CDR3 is CATSRVRQVLNTEAFF. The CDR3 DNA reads TGTGCCACCAGCAGAGTTAGGCAGGTATTGAACACTGAAGCTTTCTTT.

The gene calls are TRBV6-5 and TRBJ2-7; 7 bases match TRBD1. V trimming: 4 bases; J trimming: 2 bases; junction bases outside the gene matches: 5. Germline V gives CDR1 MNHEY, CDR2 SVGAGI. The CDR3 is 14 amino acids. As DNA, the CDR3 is TGTGCCAGCAGTTCCGCGACAGGGACCTACGAGCAGTACTTC. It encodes CASSSATGTYEQYF.

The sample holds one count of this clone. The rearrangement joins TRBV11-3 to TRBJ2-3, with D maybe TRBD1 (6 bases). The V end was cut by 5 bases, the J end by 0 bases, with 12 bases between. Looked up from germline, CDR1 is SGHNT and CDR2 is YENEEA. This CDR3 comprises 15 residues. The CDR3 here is CASSPGQSSTDTQYF. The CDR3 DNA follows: TGTGCCAGCAGCCCGGGACAATCTAGCACAGATACGCAGTATTTT.

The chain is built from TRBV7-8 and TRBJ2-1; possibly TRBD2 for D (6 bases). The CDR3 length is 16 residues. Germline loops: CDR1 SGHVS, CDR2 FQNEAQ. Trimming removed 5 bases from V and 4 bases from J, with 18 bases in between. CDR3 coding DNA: TGTGCCAGCAGCACGTCTAGCGCCACAAATTACAATGAGCAGTTCTTC. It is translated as CASSTSSATNYNEQFF.

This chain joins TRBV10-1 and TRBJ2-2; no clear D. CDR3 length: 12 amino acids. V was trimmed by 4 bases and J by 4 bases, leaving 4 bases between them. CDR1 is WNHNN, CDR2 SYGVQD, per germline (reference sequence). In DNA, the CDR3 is TGCGCCAGCAGTGGATCCACCGGGGAGCTGTTTTTT. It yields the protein CASSGSTGELFF.

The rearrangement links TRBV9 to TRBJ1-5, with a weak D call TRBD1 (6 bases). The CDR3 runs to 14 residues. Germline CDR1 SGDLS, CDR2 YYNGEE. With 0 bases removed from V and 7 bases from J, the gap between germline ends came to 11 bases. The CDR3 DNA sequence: TGTGCCAGCAGCGTAGGGGGGGGCAGGCAGCCCCAGCATTTT. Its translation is CASSVGGGRQPQHF. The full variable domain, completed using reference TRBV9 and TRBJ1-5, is DSGVTQTPKHLITATGQRVTLRCSPRSGDLSVYWYQQSLDQGLQFLIQYYNGEERAKGNILERFSAQQFPDLHSELNLSSLELGDSALYFCASSVGGGRQPQHFGDGTRLSIL.